This T cell receptor beta chain was retrieved from a study of regulatory T cells in long-lasting Graves disease. For TCR beta, libraries came from iRepertoire HTBI primers and Arm-PCR of CDR3 regions. TCRdb re-derived calls from the multiplex PCR reads in MiXCR, one entry per CDR3 protein. Here the sample spans over 450,000 distinct CDR3 sequences, about 11% being singletons. Indicated time point: newly diagnosed GD, antithyroid drugs for less than 3 months. Extracted PBMC RNA gave rise to the TCR library. The CDR3 loop spans 14 amino acids. CDR1 is SGHTA and CDR2 is FQGTGA in the germline V gene. Trimming left V 6 bases short and J 5 bases short, with 16 bases between. These data also formed part of another study, on T cells in Graves' hyperthyroidism and ophthalmopathy. That publication notes: A first-round RT-PCR of the TCR CDR3 used the HTBI primer set. Appearing also in blood were most of the thyroid clonotypes expanded above 0.001.

The chain is built from TRBV7-3 and TRBJ2-5, with D perhaps TRBD2 (5 bases). The specimen comprised peripheral blood mononuclear cells (PBMCs), sampled at new diagnosis, from a patient treated with antithyroid drugs. The clonotype originates from a woman under 40 with Graves disease. The CDR3 here is CASSPNSGQETQYF. The CDR3 bases are TGTGCCAGCAGTCCTAACAGCGGCCAGGAGACCCAGTACTTC. Combining the CDR3 with reference TRBV7-3 and TRBJ2-5 gives the whole variable domain GAGVSQTPSNKVTEKGKYVELRCDPISGHTALYWYRQSLGQGPEFLIYFQGTGAADDSGLPNDRFFAVRPEGSVSTLKIQRTERGDSAVYLCASSPNSGQETQYFGPGTRLLVL.